This T cell receptor (beta chain) derives from a study of blood T cell repertoires in COVID-19. About the study: Spain, Italy and the United States supplied samples that represented acute and convalescent COVID-19. From T cells, B-cell-depleted T cells, or PBMCs came the material, which was cDNA or gDNA.

In the authors' workflow: The authors estimated nucleated cell counts from reference gene primer amplification. Clones were read by immunoSEQ multiplex PCR, and TCRdb kept only the in-frame ones, dropping some. The V and J calls and clone size were taken over from that table, and D and trimming were inferred from the DNA. The data show approximately 74,000 clones, roughly 84% seen once. Germline V CDR1 and CDR2: SGHRS, YFSETQ. The ends were cut back, 6 bases at V and 1 base at J, with 14 bases in the middle. The CDR3 spans 15 residues. This receptor was taken from an elderly man with active or convalescent COVID-19. The sequenced sample consisted of peripheral blood. This rearrangement joins TRBV5-1 to TRBJ2-1, with a tentative D call TRBD2 (5 bases). DNA for the CDR3: TGCGCCAGCACCCGGGGTAGCGATTCCTACAATGAGCAGTTCTTC. Protein: CASTRGSDSYNEQFF.